A single T cell receptor (beta chain) is shown here with its context. This entry comes from a study of T cells after somatic rescue of genetic block. Assay used: immunoSEQ multiplex PCR; TCRdb lists only in-frame clones, some missing. Counted here are about 72,000 clones, approximately 90% occurring once; the ten biggest clones make up 2.8%. Trimming took off 5 bases at V and 4 bases at J, with 9 bases between the two ends. From germline, CDR1 is MDHEN and CDR2 SYDVKM. There are 13 residues in the CDR3. Material for sequencing was peripheral blood mononuclear cells (PBMCs). The source of this sequence is a man under 40. The J gene is TRBJ1-5, the V gene TRBV28; possibly TRBD1 for D (5 bases). The CDR3 here is CASSEGRNQPQHF. CDR3 coding DNA: TGTGCCAGCAGTGAGGGACGGAATCAGCCCCAGCATTTT. Using reference TRBV28 and TRBJ1-5 for the parts outside the CDR3, the full variable domain is DVKVTQSSRYLVKRTGEKVFLECVQDMDHENMFWYRQDPGLGLRLIYFSYDVKMKEKGDIPEGYSVSREKKERFSLILESASTNQTSMYLCASSEGRNQPQHFGDGTRLSIL.